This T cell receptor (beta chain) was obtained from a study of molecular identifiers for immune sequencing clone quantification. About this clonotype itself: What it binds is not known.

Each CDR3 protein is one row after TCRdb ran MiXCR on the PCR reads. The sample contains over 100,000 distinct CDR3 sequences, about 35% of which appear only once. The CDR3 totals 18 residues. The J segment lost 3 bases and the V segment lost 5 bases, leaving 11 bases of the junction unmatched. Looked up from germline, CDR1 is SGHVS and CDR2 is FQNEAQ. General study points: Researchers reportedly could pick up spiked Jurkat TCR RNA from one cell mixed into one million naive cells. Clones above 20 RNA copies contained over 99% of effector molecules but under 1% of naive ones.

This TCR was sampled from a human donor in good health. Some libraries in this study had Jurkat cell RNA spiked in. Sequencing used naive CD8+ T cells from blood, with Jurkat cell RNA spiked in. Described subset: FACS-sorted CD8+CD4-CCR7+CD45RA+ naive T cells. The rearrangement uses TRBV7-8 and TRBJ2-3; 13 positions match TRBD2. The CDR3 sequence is CASSPGGLAGRGTDTQYF. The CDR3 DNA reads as TGTGCCAGCAGCCCAGGGGGACTAGCGGGGAGGGGGACAGATACGCAGTATTTT.